The sequence of this T cell receptor beta chain was determined in a study of cytomegalovirus exposure and HLA in healthy donors. Use of 60 Vbeta and 13 Jbeta primers characterized the PCR. Assay used: immunoSEQ multiplex PCR; TCRdb lists only in-frame clones, some missing. The table lists 150,000 to 200,000 clones, about 80% of them singletons, with roughly 10% in the top ten. Healthy individuals who donated bone marrow served as the donors. A remark on this clone: Its specificity is unknown.

Regarding the study as a whole: Clonal expansion was found to be greater in HLA-associated TCR beta chains than in equally common others in a later analysis. TCR beta chain V- and J-gene trimming was linked, in a later analysis, to a missense variant in DCLRE1C. Earlier findings revealed that most TCR beta V segments proved productive either about 87% or about 30% of the time.

The receptor was derived from a man aged 18 to 30 in good health and CMV-seropositive. The sequenced material came from PBMCs.

Written as DNA, the CDR3 is TGTGCCAGCAGCGTAGGAATGGGACAGACTTTTACTGGGGCCAACGTCCTGACTTTC. Protein: CASSVGMGQTFTGANVLTF. The chain recombines TRBV9 with TRBJ2-6; 7 nucleotides align to TRBD1. CDR3 size: 19 residues. Per the germline V gene, CDR1 is SGDLS and CDR2 is YYNGEE. After removal of 0 bases from V and 2 bases from J, the junction contained 11 bases not matched to a gene.